This T cell receptor (beta chain) emerged from a study of T cells and Merkel cell carcinoma outcomes. Study results and caveats: In Merkel cell carcinoma, repertoire and T-cell density reportedly predicted outcomes.

The repertoire was sequenced with immunoSEQ multiplex PCR; TCRdb's copy has only in-frame clones and lacks some. This sample yields over 15,000 clones, of which roughly 76% are seen a single time; more than 7% belongs to the top ten. In the case of this clone: What it recognizes is unknown.

The source is a human donor with Merkel cell carcinoma. Material: tumor tissue from Merkel cell carcinoma.

The CDR3 spells CASSRVGASGANVLTF. The CDR3 DNA is TGTGCCAGCAGCCGCGTCGGGGCCTCTGGGGCCAACGTCCTGACTTTC. This chain connects TRBV5-4 to TRBJ2-6; D is perhaps TRBD1 or TRBD2 (5 bases each). The CDR3 contains 16 residues. Germline CDR1 reads SGHNT; CDR2 reads YYREEE (reference sequence). Trimming removed 4 bases from V and 0 bases from J, with 11 bases in between.